What follows are 20 T cell receptor beta chains derived from one specimen sequenced in a study of T cell repertoires in cytomegalovirus infection. For these receptors, no antigen is known. Each CDR3 protein gets one entry after TCRdb re-called the reads with MiXCR. The table lists some 920,000 distinct CDR3 sequences, roughly 30% of them singletons. The source material was cultured CD8+ T cells from PBMCs, sampled from culture after CMV antigen stimulation. The source is a human donor in good health (CMV status not recorded). Some clones in this sample may be carry-over from other donors' samples.

The rearrangement joins TRBV14 to TRBJ1-2; no clear D gene. Trimming left V 1 base short and J 4 bases short, with 10 bases between. This CDR3 spans 14 amino acids. Per germline, CDR1 SGHDN and CDR2 FVKESK. CDR3 bases: TGTGCCAGCAGCCAAGGAGCACGGGGCTATGGCTACACCTTC. The encoded protein is CASSQGARGYGYTF.

Only one count was recorded for this clonotype. The J gene is TRBJ2-1, the V gene TRBV10-2; D is possibly TRBD1 or TRBD2 (5 bases each). The germline gives CDR1 WSHSY, CDR2 SAAADI. This CDR3 spans 10 amino acids. V lost 11 bases and J 8 bases, leaving 10 bases between the germline ends. The CDR3 reads CAVVGDEQFF. The DNA for the CDR3 is TGCGCCGTCGTGGGGGATGAGCAGTTCTTC.

This clonotype was counted at least ten times. The chain combines TRBV7-2 with TRBJ2-2, with 9 bases identical to TRBD1. V was pared by 5 bases and J by 3 bases, with 7 bases of the junction left unmatched. The CDR3 extends over 16 amino acids. The germline gives CDR1 SGHTA, CDR2 FQGNSA. DNA for the CDR3: TGTGCCAGCAGCGCATACAGGGACAGGGACACCGGGGAGCTGTTTTTT. This translates into CASSAYRDRDTGELFF.

Comment on this clonotype: Just one base apart from a much larger clone, this may be a read error. V gene TRBV9 combines with J gene TRBJ2-2; no definite D call. Trimming stripped 0 bases from V and 5 bases from J, with 5 bases between. CDR3 size: 13 residues. Per the germline V gene, CDR1 is SGDLS and CDR2 is YYNGEE. Here the CDR3 reads CASSVGWTGELFF. The CDR3 nucleotides read TGTGCCAGCAGCGTAGGGTGGACCGGGGAGCTGTTTTTT.

This clonotype was observed a few times. The rearrangement joins TRBV6-1 to TRBJ1-2; D is unresolved. V was trimmed by 6 bases and J by 6 bases, leaving 14 bases between them. Germline-derived CDR1 and CDR2 are MNHNS and SASEGT. This CDR3 comprises 13 residues. CDR3 protein: CASSPRLTDGYTF. The CDR3 DNA is TGTGCCAGCAGCCCACGCCTTACGGATGGCTACACCTTC.

This rearrangement joins TRBV20-1 to TRBJ1-5; D is unclear. V shed 5 bases and J shed 0 bases, with 11 bases lying between them. The germline V gene encodes CDR1 DFQATT and CDR2 SNEGSKA (reference sequence). The CDR3 runs to 14 residues. CDR3 in amino acids: CSALGWDSNQPQHF. CDR3 DNA: TGCAGTGCTCTGGGCTGGGATAGCAATCAGCCCCAGCATTTT.

The chain employs TRBV9 and TRBJ2-2; a possible D gene is TRBD2 (5 bases). The germline V gene has CDR1 SGDLS and CDR2 YYNGEE. Trimming cost V 5 bases and J 7 bases, with 15 bases left between them. This CDR3 has 14 residues. CDR3 in DNA: TGTGCCAGCAGGGCGGGTTCGATAGGCGGGGAGCTGTTTTTT. Translation gives CASRAGSIGGELFF.

This clonotype has only a few counts. V gene TRBV12-3 or TRBV12-4 combines with J gene TRBJ1-1; 8 bases are shared with TRBD1. CDR3 length: 17 amino acids. V gave up 10 bases and J gave up 0 bases; unmatched junction bases: 16. The CDR3 sequence: CATIWVSGTGMNTEAFF. As DNA, the CDR3 is TGTGCCACGATCTGGGTCAGCGGGACAGGTATGAACACTGAAGCTTTCTTT.

The chain joins TRBV11-2 to TRBJ1-6; no definite D call. CDR1 and CDR2 (germline): SGHAT, FQNNGV. There are 16 residues in the CDR3. V lost 2 bases, J lost 0 bases, and 8 bases lay in between. The CDR3 loop reads CASSLWTLSYNSPLHF. The CDR3, as DNA: TGTGCCAGCAGCTTATGGACCCTCTCCTATAATTCACCCCTCCACTTT. The variable domain in full, completed from reference TRBV11-2 and TRBJ1-6, reads EAGVAQSPRYKIIEKRQSVAFWCNPISGHATLYWYQQILGQGPKLLIQFQNNGVVDDSQLPKDRFSAERLKGVDSTLKIQPAKLEDSAVYLCASSLWTLSYNSPLHFGNGTRLTVT.

This chain connects TRBV6-5 to TRBJ2-6; unclear D gene. CDR1 is MNHEY and CDR2 is SVGAGI in the germline V gene. CDR3 length equals 14 residues. V lost 10 bases, J lost 6 bases, and 16 bases lay in between. CDR3 sequence reads: CANSPGRVANVLTF. As DNA, the CDR3 is TGTGCCAACAGCCCCGGACGGGTGGCCAACGTCCTGACTTTC.

The chain is built from TRBV19 and TRBJ2-5; tentatively, D is TRBD1 (6 bases). In germline, CDR1 is LNHDA, CDR2 SQIVND (reference sequence). Trimming pared 3 bases from V and 7 bases from J, leaving 9 bases between. CDR3 length: 12 residues. The CDR3 spells CASSMQGTTQYF. CDR3 bases: TGTGCCAGTAGTATGCAGGGGACGACCCAGTACTTC.

The chain employs TRBV12-3 or TRBV12-4 and TRBJ2-1; D remains ambiguous. CDR3 length equals 15 residues. The V and J ends lost 4 bases and 0 bases respectively, with 10 bases between them. Here the CDR3 reads CASSWAHGSYNEQFF. The CDR3, as DNA: TGTGCCAGCAGTTGGGCCCATGGCTCCTACAATGAGCAGTTCTTC.

This clonotype appeared a few times. The CDR3 nucleotides read TGTGCCAGCAGCCCTTCACAGGGTCTTGAGCAGTTCTTC. As protein: CASSPSQGLEQFF. The chain carries TRBV6-5 and TRBJ2-1; maybe TRBD1 (6 bases). V was pared by 6 bases and J by 9 bases, with 15 bases between. Germline V gene lookup returns CDR1 MNHEY and CDR2 SVGAGI. The CDR3 consists of 13 residues.

The chain employs TRBV12-3 or TRBV12-4 and TRBJ2-2; 11 bases match TRBD2. This CDR3 has 17 amino acids. With 8 bases clipped from V and 3 bases from J, the junction kept 11 bases outside the gene matches. For the CDR3, the DNA is TGTGCCAGCCGAGGGGCTAGCGGGGGGCTTGACACCGGGGAGCTGTTTTTT. Translating gives CASRGASGGLDTGELFF.

The rearrangement uses TRBV6-1 and TRBJ1-3, with no clear D. Trimming took off 7 bases at V and 16 bases at J, with 20 bases between the two ends. There are 12 residues in the CDR3. Germline loops: CDR1 MNHNS, CDR2 SASEGT. The DNA of the CDR3 is TGTGCCAGCAAGGACCGGGTCGACGAAAGTTATTTT. Its protein product is CASKDRVDESYF.

Of note for this clonotype: An end of the junction does not agree with germline; a read error may underlie this. The chain couples TRBV20-1 to TRBJ2-3; TRBD1 aligns across 7 bases. Germline V CDR1 and CDR2: DFQATT, SNEGSKA (reference sequence). This CDR3 has 16 amino acids. The CDR3 is CSARDWTGDRTGTQYF. CDR3 nucleotides: TGCAGTGCTAGAGATTGGACAGGTGACCGCACAGGTACGCAGTATTTT.

The chain uses TRBV9 and TRBJ2-2; D is unclear. CDR1 and CDR2 (germline): SGDLS, YYNGEE. Trimming shortened V by 7 bases and J by 2 bases, and 12 bases separated the two germline ends. CDR3 size: 14 residues. The CDR3 loop is CASVSADNTGELFF. CDR3 DNA sequence: TGTGCCAGCGTATCAGCAGACAACACCGGGGAGCTGTTTTTT.

The V and J genes are TRBV13 and TRBJ1-1; 8 nucleotides line up with TRBD1. The CDR3 spans 16 residues. Germline loops: CDR1 PRHDT, CDR2 FYEKMQ (reference sequence). Trimming removed 1 base from V and 6 bases from J; junction bases left unmatched: 10. This CDR3 reads CASSLDGQGGRSEAFF. The CDR3 nucleotides are TGTGCCAGCAGCTTAGACGGACAGGGCGGTAGGTCTGAAGCTTTCTTT.

Many counts were recorded for this clonotype. The genes are TRBV12-3 or TRBV12-4 and TRBJ2-2, with 7 bases lining up with TRBD2. The CDR3 runs 13 residues. V shed 4 bases and J 4 bases; nucleotides not matched to a gene: 0. CDR3 sequence (DNA): TGTGCCAGCAGTTGGGGGGGCACCGGGGAGCTGTTTTTT. Residues: CASSWGGTGELFF.

This clonotype was found a few times. V gene TRBV5-1 combines with J gene TRBJ1-2; 10 nucleotides align to TRBD1. This CDR3 spans 14 amino acids. CDR1 SGHRS and CDR2 YFSETQ come from the germline V gene. The V segment lost 3 bases and the J segment 7 bases; nucleotides outside the gene matches: 6. The CDR3 spells CASSWDRGPLGYTF. DNA for the CDR3: TGCGCCAGCAGCTGGGACAGGGGACCACTTGGCTACACCTTC.